This section outlines one TCR beta chain sequence together with its context. Germline assignment: CDR1 SGHDT and CDR2 YYEEEE. The CDR3 extends over 16 amino acids. The data derive from a study of T cells expressing NK-cell markers. TCRdb reprocessed the 5' RACE reads, with one entry per CDR3 protein and no DNA. Found here are some 460,000 distinct CDR3 sequences; the top ten clones hold roughly 1.4%. The chain has TRBV5-6 and TRBJ1-6; TCRdb selects TRBD1, and the lack of DNA leaves this call unchecked. The source of this sequence is a woman in her forties or fifties in good health. The sequenced sample consisted of blood T cells: a sorted CD56 or NKG2C T cell subset, CD4+ or CD8+ T cells, or bulk PBMC T cells (not recorded which). The chain's CDR3 is CASSPGLTGYNSPLHF.